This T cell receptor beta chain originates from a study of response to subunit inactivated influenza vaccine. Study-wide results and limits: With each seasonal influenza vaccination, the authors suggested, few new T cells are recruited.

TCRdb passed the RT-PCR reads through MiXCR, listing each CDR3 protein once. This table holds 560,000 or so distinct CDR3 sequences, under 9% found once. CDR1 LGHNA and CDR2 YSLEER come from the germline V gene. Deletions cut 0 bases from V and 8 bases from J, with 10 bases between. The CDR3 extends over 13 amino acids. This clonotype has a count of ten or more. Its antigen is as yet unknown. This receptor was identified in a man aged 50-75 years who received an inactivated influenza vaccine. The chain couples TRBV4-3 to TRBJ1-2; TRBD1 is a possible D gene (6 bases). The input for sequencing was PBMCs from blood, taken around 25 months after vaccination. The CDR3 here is CASSQDNRAGYTF. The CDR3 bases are TGCGCCAGCAGCCAAGATAACAGGGCAGGCTACACCTTC.